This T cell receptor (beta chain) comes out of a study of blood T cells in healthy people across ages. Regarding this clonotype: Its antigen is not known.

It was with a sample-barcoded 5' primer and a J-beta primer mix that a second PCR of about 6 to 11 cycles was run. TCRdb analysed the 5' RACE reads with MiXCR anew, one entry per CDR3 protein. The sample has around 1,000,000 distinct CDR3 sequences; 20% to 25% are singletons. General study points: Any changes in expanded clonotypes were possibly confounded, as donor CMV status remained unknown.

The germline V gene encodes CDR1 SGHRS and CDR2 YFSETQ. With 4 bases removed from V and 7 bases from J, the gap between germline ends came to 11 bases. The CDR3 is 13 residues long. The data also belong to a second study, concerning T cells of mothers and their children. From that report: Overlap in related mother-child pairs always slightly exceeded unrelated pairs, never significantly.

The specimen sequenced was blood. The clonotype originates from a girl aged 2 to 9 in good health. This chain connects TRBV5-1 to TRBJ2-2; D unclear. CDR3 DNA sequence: TGCGCCAGCAGCCCCCTTGGAAACGGGGAGCTGTTTTTT. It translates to CASSPLGNGELFF.